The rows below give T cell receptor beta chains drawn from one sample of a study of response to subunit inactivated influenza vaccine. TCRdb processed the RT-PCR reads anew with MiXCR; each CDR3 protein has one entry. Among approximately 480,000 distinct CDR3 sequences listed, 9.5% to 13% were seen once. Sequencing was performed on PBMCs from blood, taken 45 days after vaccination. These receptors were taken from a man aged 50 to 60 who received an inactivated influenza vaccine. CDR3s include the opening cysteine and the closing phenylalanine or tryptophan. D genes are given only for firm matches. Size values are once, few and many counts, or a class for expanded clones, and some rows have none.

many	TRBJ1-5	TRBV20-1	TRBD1	TGCAGTGCCAAGGGACAGGGGGCTCTGGGAGGCAATCAGCCCCAGCATTTT	CSAKGQGALGGNQPQHF
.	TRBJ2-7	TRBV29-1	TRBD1	TGCAGCGTTAAAGGACAGGGGACCCACGAGCAGTACTTC	CSVKGQGTHEQYF
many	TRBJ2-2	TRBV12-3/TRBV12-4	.	TGTGCCAGCAGTTCAAACAGGGGGGAGCTGTTTTTT	CASSSNRGELFF
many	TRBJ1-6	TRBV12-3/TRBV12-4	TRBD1	TGTGCCAGCAGTTTTTTATCGGGACAGGGAAACAATTCACCCCTCCACTTT	CASSFLSGQGNNSPLHF
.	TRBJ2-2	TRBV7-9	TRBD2	TGTGCCAGCAGTCCGAGTACTAGCGGGGGATACACCGGGGAGCTGTTTTTT	CASSPSTSGGYTGELFF
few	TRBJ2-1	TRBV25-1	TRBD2	TGTGCCAGCAGTGAATATGGAGCGGGAGTTTACAATGAGCAGTTCTTC	CASSEYGAGVYNEQFF
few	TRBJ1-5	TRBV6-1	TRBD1	TGTGCCAGCAACCGACGACAGGGCCCCAATCAGCCCCAGCATTTT	CASNRRQGPNQPQHF
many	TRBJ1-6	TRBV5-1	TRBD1	TGCGCCAGCAGCTTCACCGGGACAGATAATTCACCCCTCCACTTT	CASSFTGTDNSPLHF
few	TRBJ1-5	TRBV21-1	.	.	CASSLRQGSSWGSGSNQPQHF
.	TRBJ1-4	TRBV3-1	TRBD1	TGTGCCAGCAGCCAAGATGACAGGGTTAATGAAAAACTGTTTTTT	CASSQDDRVNEKLFF
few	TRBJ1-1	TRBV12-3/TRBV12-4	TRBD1	TGTGCCAGCAGTTTTGGACAGGGGCCCCAGGCTGAAGCTTTCTTT	CASSFGQGPQAEAFF
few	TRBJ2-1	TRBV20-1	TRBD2	TGCAGTGCTAGAGATCCGCTAGCGGGCTCCTACAATGAGCAGTTCTTC	CSARDPLAGSYNEQFF
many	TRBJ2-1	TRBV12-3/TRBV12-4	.	TGTGCCAGCAGTTTAGGCAGGGTTAATGAGCAGTTCTTC	CASSLGRVNEQFF
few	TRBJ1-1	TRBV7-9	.	TGTGCCAGCATCAGGGCGGTAGATATGAACACTGAAGCTTTCTTT	CASIRAVDMNTEAFF
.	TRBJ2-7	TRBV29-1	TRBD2	TGCAGCGTCCTCATCGGGCTAGCGGGAGGCTACGAGCAGTACTTC	CSVLIGLAGGYEQYF
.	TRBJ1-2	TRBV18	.	TGTGCCAGCTTCAACCAGCATGGCTATGGCTACACCTTC	CASFNQHGYGYTF
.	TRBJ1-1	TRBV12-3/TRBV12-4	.	TGTGCCAGCAGTTACCTTTTTGAAGCTTTCTTT	CASSYLFEAFF
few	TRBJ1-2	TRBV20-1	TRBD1	TGCAGTGCTAGAACGGACAGGGAGAACTATGGCTACACCTTC	CSARTDRENYGYTF
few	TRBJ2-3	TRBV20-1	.	TGCAGTGCCACAAAAGGGGATACGCAGTATTTT	CSATKGDTQYF
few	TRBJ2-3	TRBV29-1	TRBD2	TGCAGCGTTGAGGGGCGGGAGTGGGGCACAGATACGCAGTATTTT	CSVEGREWGTDTQYF
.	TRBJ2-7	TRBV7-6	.	TGTGCCAGCAGCTTAGATATAGGGAAAGCTTGGGAGCAGTACTTC	CASSLDIGKAWEQYF
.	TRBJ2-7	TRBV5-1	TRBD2	TGCGCCAGCAGCTTAGCCGGACTAGCGGAATCCTACGAGCAGTACTTC	CASSLAGLAESYEQYF
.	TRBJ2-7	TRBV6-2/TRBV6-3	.	TGTGCCAGCAGTTATGAGGCTGGGAGTACCTACGAGCAGTACTTC	CASSYEAGSTYEQYF
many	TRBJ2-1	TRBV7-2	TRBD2	TGTGCCAGCAGCTTAGTTGGCGGGGGGGCACACAATGAGCAGTTCTTC	CASSLVGGGAHNEQFF
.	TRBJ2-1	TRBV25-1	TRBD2	TGTGCCAGCGCCACCTCACGAGGACTAGGGCACAATGAGCAGTTCTTC	CASATSRGLGHNEQFF
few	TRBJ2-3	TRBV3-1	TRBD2	TGTGCCAGCAGCCAGCGTCTGACTAGCGGGGGATCAGATACGCAGTATTTT	CASSQRLTSGGSDTQYF
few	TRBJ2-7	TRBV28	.	TGTGCCAGCAGTTTATACGGCAGGTACGAGCAGTACTTC	CASSLYGRYEQYF
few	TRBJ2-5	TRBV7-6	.	TGTGCCAGCACCCTCTATCCAGGGGGAGGTTCGGAGACCCAGTACTTC	CASTLYPGGGSETQYF
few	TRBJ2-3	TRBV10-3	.	TGTGCCATCGGGAGCACAGATACGCAGTATTTT	CAIGSTDTQYF
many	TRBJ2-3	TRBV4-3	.	TGCGCCAGCAGCCAAGGGTTCACAGATACGCAGTATTTT	CASSQGFTDTQYF
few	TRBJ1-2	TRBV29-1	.	TGCAGCGTCAGGGAGGCGGTAGGGTATGGCTACACCTTC	CSVREAVGYGYTF
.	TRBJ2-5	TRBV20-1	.	TGCAGTGCTAGAGGAGGCAGGGGGGAAGAGACCCAGTACTTC	CSARGGRGEETQYF
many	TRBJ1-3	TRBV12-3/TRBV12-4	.	TGTGCCAGCAGTTTAGTAGGGTCTGGAAACACCATATATTTT	CASSLVGSGNTIYF
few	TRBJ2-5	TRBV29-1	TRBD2	TGCAGCGCGCGGGGGGCCCAAGAGACCCAGTACTTC	CSARGAQETQYF
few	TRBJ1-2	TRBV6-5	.	TGTGCCAGCAGTTACCGGCAGGGAGATAACTATGGCTACACCTTC	CASSYRQGDNYGYTF
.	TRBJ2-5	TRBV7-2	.	TGTGCCAGCAGCTTATCCGGCAGGCCCAGGGCCCAAGAGACCCAGTACTTC	CASSLSGRPRAQETQYF
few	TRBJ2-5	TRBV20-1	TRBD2	TGCAGTGCTAGTCTCCTAGCGGAGCAAGAGACCCAGTACTTC	CSASLLAEQETQYF